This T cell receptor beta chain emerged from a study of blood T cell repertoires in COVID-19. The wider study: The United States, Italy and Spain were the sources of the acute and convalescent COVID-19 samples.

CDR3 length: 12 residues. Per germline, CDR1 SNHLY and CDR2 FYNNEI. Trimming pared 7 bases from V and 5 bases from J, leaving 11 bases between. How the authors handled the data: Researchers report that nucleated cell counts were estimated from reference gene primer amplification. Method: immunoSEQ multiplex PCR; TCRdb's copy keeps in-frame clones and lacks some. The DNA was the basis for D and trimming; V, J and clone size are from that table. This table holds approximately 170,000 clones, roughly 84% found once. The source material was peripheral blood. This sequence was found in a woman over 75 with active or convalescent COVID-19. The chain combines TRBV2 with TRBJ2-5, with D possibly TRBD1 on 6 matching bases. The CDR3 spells CASTGVRETQYF. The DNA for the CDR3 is TGTGCCAGCACAGGGGTTCGCGAGACCCAGTACTTC.